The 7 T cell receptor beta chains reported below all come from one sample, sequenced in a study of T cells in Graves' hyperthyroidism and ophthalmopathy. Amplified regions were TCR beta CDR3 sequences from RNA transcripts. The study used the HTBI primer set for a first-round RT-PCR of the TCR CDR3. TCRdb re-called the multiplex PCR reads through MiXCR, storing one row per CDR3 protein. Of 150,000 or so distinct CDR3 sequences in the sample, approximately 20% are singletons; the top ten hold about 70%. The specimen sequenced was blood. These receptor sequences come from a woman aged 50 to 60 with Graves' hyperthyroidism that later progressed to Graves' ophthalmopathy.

In DNA, the CDR3 is TGTGCCAGCAGCCAAGATTCGAGTAACACAGATACGCAGTATTTT. This codes for CASSQDSSNTDTQYF. The J gene is TRBJ2-3, the V gene TRBV3-1; D gene unclear. Trimming cost V 0 bases and J 2 bases, with 9 bases left between them. The CDR3 is 15 residues long. Germline values: CDR1 LGHDT, CDR2 YNNKEL (reference sequence).

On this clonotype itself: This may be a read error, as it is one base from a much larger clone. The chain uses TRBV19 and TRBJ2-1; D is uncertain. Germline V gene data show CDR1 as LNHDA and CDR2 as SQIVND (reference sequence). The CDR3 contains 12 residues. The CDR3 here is CTSTFGGFEQFF. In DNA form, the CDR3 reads TGTACCAGTACCTTTGGCGGATTTGAGCAGTTCTTC.

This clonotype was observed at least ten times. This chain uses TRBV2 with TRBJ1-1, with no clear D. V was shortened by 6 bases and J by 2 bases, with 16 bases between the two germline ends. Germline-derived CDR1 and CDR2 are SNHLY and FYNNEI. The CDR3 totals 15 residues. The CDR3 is CASRGKSGSNTEAFF. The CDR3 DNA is TGTGCCAGCAGGGGGAAATCAGGATCCAACACTGAAGCTTTCTTT.

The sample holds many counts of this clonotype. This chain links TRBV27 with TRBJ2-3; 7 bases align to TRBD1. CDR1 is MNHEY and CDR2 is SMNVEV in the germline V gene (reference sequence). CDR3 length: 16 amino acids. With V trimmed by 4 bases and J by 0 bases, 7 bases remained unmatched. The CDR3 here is CASSSVLTGSTDTQYF. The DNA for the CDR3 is TGTGCCAGCAGTTCCGTTCTGACAGGGAGCACAGATACGCAGTATTTT.

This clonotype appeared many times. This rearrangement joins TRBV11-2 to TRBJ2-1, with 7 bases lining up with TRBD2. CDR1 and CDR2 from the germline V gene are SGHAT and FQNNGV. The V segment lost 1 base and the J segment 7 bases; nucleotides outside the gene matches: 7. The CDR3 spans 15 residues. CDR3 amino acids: CASSLGGRMRNEQFF. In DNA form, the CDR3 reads TGTGCCAGCAGCTTAGGCGGGAGAATGCGTAATGAGCAGTTCTTC.

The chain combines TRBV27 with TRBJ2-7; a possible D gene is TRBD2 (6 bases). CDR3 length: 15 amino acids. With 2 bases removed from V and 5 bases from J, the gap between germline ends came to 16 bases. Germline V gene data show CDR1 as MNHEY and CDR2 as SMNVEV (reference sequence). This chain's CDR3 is CASSLPGLPLDEQYF. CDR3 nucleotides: TGTGCCAGCAGTTTACCGGGACTCCCGCTTGACGAGCAGTACTTC.

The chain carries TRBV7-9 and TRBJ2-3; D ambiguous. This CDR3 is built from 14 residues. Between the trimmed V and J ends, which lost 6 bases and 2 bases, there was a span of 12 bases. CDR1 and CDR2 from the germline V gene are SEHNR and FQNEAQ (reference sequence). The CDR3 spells CASRAGSLTDTQYF. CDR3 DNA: TGTGCCAGCAGGGCAGGCAGCCTCACAGATACGCAGTATTTT.